This passage covers 18 T cell receptor beta chains from one sample sequenced in a study of CD8 T cells in acute hepatitis C reinfection. Time point here: naive CD8 control sorted from an acute-time-point sample. Libraries were prepared by immunoSEQ multiplex PCR; TCRdb keeps only in-frame clonotypes and omits some of them. The sample has about 40,000 clones; over 75% are singletons. The sequencing sample was made of naive CD8+ T cells from PBMCs. Receptors originate from a woman under 30 who spontaneously cleared hepatitis C infection.

The CDR3 loop reads CASSLLGGHPYNEQFF. The CDR3 DNA reads as TGTGCCAGCAGTTTATTGGGCGGGCATCCCTACAATGAGCAGTTCTTC. This chain joins TRBV27 and TRBJ2-1, with D possibly being TRBD2 (5 bases). Trimming cost V 1 base and J 2 bases, with 12 bases left between them. This CDR3 has 16 residues. CDR1 and CDR2 from the germline V gene are MNHEY and SMNVEV (reference sequence).

A word on this clone: Other DNA sequences from this sample encode an identical CDR3 as well. The J gene is TRBJ2-2, the V gene TRBV9, with TRBD2 as a possible D gene (6 bases). Deletions cut 2 bases from V and 3 bases from J, with 8 bases between. The V gene's germline CDR1 is SGDLS and CDR2 YYNGEE. CDR3 size: 14 residues. In DNA, the CDR3 is TGTGCCAGCAGCGTGGGCGGGGACACCGGGGAGCTGTTTTTT. Protein product: CASSVGGDTGELFF.

The CDR3 DNA follows: TGTGCCAGCAGCTCCCGGACTAGCGGGAGGGGGGTCACAGATACGCAGTATTTT. This codes for CASSSRTSGRGVTDTQYF. The rearrangement joins TRBV11-2 to TRBJ2-3, with 15 bases matching TRBD2. Germline loops: CDR1 SGHAT, CDR2 FQNNGV. CDR3 length equals 18 residues. J gave up 2 bases and V 4 bases, and 7 bases lay outside the gene matches.

The gene calls are TRBV4-1 and TRBJ2-1; D is uncertain. CDR1 is MGHRA, CDR2 YSYEKL, per germline. Deletions cut 0 bases from V and 8 bases from J, with 2 bases between. CDR3 length: 11 amino acids. The CDR3 DNA sequence: TGCGCCAGCAGCCAAGAGGATGAGCAGTTCTTC. Its translation is CASSQEDEQFF.

The chain has TRBV7-9 and TRBJ2-5; 12 bases align to TRBD2. Germline loops: CDR1 SEHNR, CDR2 FQNEAQ (reference sequence). The length of the CDR3 is 17 residues. The trim removed 5 bases at V and 2 bases at J, leaving 9 bases unmatched. For the CDR3, the DNA is TGTGCCAGCAGCGCCCTACGGACTAGCGGGGAACAAGAGACCCAGTACTTC. Protein: CASSALRTSGEQETQYF.

The chain carries TRBV7-9 and TRBJ2-5; 8 bases map to TRBD2. The assigned J gene may be wrong: the sequence end matches TRBJ2-7 better. In germline, CDR1 is SEHNR, CDR2 FQNEAQ (reference sequence). The CDR3 length is 16 residues. The CDR3 here is CASSPSGSKSRYEQYF. In DNA form, the CDR3 reads TGTGCCAGCAGCCCCAGCGGGAGTAAAAGTAGGTACGAGCAGTACTTC.

The rearrangement uses TRBV9 and TRBJ2-1; 11 bases line up with TRBD2. Germline loops: CDR1 SGDLS, CDR2 YYNGEE. There are 16 residues in the CDR3. J lost 4 bases, V lost 2 bases, and 5 bases had no gene match. The CDR3 loop reads CASSVSGTSGYNEQFF. The DNA for the CDR3 is TGTGCCAGCAGCGTTTCCGGGACTAGCGGTTACAATGAGCAGTTCTTC.

This chain joins TRBV27 and TRBJ1-2; 8 bases match TRBD1. Per germline, CDR1 MNHEY and CDR2 SMNVEV (reference sequence). The CDR3 spans 14 residues. The junction had 3 bases not matched to a gene; V was cut back by 5 bases and J by 1 base. The CDR3 coding sequence is TGTGCCAGCAGTGCACAGGGGGGTAACTATGGCTACACCTTC. Translating it yields CASSAQGGNYGYTF.

The chain couples TRBV27 to TRBJ2-3; possibly TRBD2 for D (6 bases). Between the trimmed V and J ends, which lost 5 bases and 2 bases, there was a span of 11 bases. The CDR3 covers 14 residues. Germline CDR1 reads MNHEY; CDR2 reads SMNVEV (reference sequence). Here the CDR3 reads CASSKTSPTDTQYF. CDR3 nucleotides: TGTGCCAGCAGTAAGACTAGTCCCACAGATACGCAGTATTTT.

The chain has TRBV7-9 and TRBJ2-7; perhaps TRBD2 as D (6 bases). V lost 2 bases to trimming and J lost 0 bases, with 11 bases between them. Germline values: CDR1 SEHNR, CDR2 FQNEAQ (reference sequence). The CDR3 spans 15 residues. The CDR3 reads CASSLTTGLSYEQYF. The DNA for the CDR3 is TGTGCCAGCAGCTTAACGACGGGACTCTCCTACGAGCAGTACTTC.

V is TRBV4-1 and J is TRBJ1-5; D gene unclear. Germline-derived CDR1 and CDR2 are MGHRA and YSYEKL. This CDR3 is built from 15 residues. Between the trimmed V and J ends, which lost 1 base and 2 bases, there was a span of 9 bases. CDR3 residues: CASSQVLTGNQPQHF. The DNA for the CDR3 is TGCGCCAGCAGCCAAGTCCTCACGGGCAATCAGCCCCAGCATTTT.

V is TRBV27 and J is TRBJ2-3; tentative D call: TRBD1 (6 bases). V lost 6 bases and J 2 bases, leaving 9 bases between the germline ends. The length of the CDR3 is 13 residues. Germline CDR1 and CDR2: MNHEY and SMNVEV (reference sequence). CDR3 in DNA: TGTGCCAGCAGCCCGGGACACACAGATACGCAGTATTTT. Translated: CASSPGHTDTQYF.

This chain links TRBV4-1 with TRBJ1-5; weak D call: TRBD1 (6 bases). Trimming shortened V by 6 bases and J by 2 bases, and 11 bases separated the two germline ends. The length of the CDR3 is 14 residues. The germline CDR1 and CDR2 sequences are MGHRA and YSYEKL. The CDR3 DNA reads as TGCGCCAGCAGTCCAGGGGAGGGCAATCAGCCCCAGCATTTT. Amino acid sequence: CASSPGEGNQPQHF.

This chain connects TRBV5-1 to TRBJ2-7, with D perhaps TRBD1 (7 bases). V was pared by 3 bases and J by 7 bases, with 14 bases between. The CDR3 has 13 residues. Germline V CDR1 and CDR2: SGHRS, YFSETQ. The CDR3 spells CASSYGQAGEQYF. CDR3 sequence (DNA): TGCGCCAGCAGCTATGGACAGGCGGGGGAGCAGTACTTC.

V is TRBV7-9 and J is TRBJ2-7; D is ambiguous. The V gene's germline CDR1 is SEHNR and CDR2 FQNEAQ (reference sequence). CDR3 size: 13 residues. Trimming took off 1 base at V and 5 bases at J, with 9 bases between the two ends. This chain's CDR3 is CASSLVGSNEQYF. The CDR3 bases are TGTGCCAGCAGCTTAGTAGGGTCCAACGAGCAGTACTTC. The full variable domain, with the rest looked up from reference TRBV7-9 and TRBJ2-7, is DTGVSQNPRHKITKRGQNVTFRCDPISEHNRLYWYRQTLGQGPEFLTYFQNEAQLEKSRLLSDRFSAERPKGSFSTLEIQRTEQGDSAMYLCASSLVGSNEQYFGPGTRLTVT.

J is TRBJ2-2 and V is TRBV5-4, with D perhaps TRBD1 (6 bases). Germline V gives CDR1 SGHNT, CDR2 YYREEE (reference sequence). The CDR3 consists of 17 residues. Between the trimmed V and J ends, which lost 4 bases and 1 base, there was a span of 17 bases. This chain's CDR3 is CASSPVVTGLNTGELFF. The CDR3 nucleotides are TGTGCCAGCAGCCCGGTTGTCACAGGGTTGAACACCGGGGAGCTGTTTTTT.

This clone was found once. The V gene is TRBV11-2, the J gene TRBJ1-5; maybe TRBD1 (6 bases). The V gene's germline CDR1 is SGHAT and CDR2 FQNNGV. This CDR3 is 15 amino acids long. The V gene lost 5 bases and the J gene lost 7 bases, with 18 bases spanning the gap. The CDR3 region has the DNA TGTGCCAGCAGCCCAGGAGGGGGAAGTTCGCAGCCCCAGCATTTT. It is translated as CASSPGGGSSQPQHF.

This clone has only a few counts. This chain links TRBV7-3 with TRBJ1-1; D call uncertain. The CDR3 consists of 13 residues. Germline CDR1 and CDR2: SGHTA and FQGTGA. V lost 2 bases and J 0 bases, leaving 4 bases between the germline ends. CDR3 coding DNA: TGTGCCAGCAGCTTAGTAATGAACACTGAAGCTTTCTTT. This codes for CASSLVMNTEAFF.